The 26 T cell receptor beta chains presented below share a single source sample, sequenced in a study of PD-L1 blockade in urothelial cancer. Clones were sequenced by immunoSEQ multiplex PCR, and TCRdb holds only the in-frame ones, with some missing. Of about 100,000 clones listed, roughly nine tenths are singletons. The source material was PBMCs, sampled around atezolizumab (anti-PD-L1) treatment. These receptors all stem from a woman older than 75 with urothelial cancer.

The V call is TRBV7-8, the J call TRBJ2-5; TRBD1 agrees at 8 bases. With 11 bases clipped from V and 5 bases from J, the junction kept 7 bases outside the gene matches. The CDR3 sequence is 12 residues long. The germline CDR1 and CDR2 sequences are SGHVS and FQNEAQ. The CDR3 sequence: CAGRTGSETQYF. The CDR3 DNA follows: TGTGCCGGAAGGACAGGGAGCGAGACCCAGTACTTC. Looking up the rest from reference TRBV7-8 and TRBJ2-5 gives the full variable domain: GAGVSQSPRYKVAKRGQDVALRCDPISGHVSLFWYQQALGQGPEFLTYFQNEAQLDKSGLPSDRFFAERPEGSVSTLKIQRTQQEDSAVYLCAGRTGSETQYFGPGTRLLVL.

The chain recombines TRBV7-2 with TRBJ2-2; TRBD2 is a possible D gene (6 bases). The CDR3 extends over 15 amino acids. V shed 3 bases and J shed 2 bases, with 10 bases lying between them. In germline, CDR1 is SGHTA, CDR2 FQGNSA. The CDR3 nucleotides are TGTGCCAGCAGCTTTTCGGGAGCTAACACCGGGGAGCTGTTTTTT. Protein sequence: CASSFSGANTGELFF.

The chain couples TRBV30 to TRBJ2-1; 11 bases line up with TRBD2. V lost 2 bases to trimming and J lost 10 bases; unmatched junction nucleotides: 10. Germline CDR1 and CDR2: GTSNPN and SVGIG (reference sequence). This CDR3 spans 15 amino acids. CDR3 DNA sequence: TGTGCCTGGAGTTCCGATAGCGGGAGGGCCCGGGAGCAGTTCTTC. Its translation: CAWSSDSGRAREQFF. Supplemented by reference TRBV30 and TRBJ2-1, the full variable domain reads SQTIHQWPATLVQPVGSPLSLECTVEGTSNPNLYWYRQAAGRGLQLLFYSVGIGQISSEVPQNLSASRPQDRQFILSSKKLLLSDSGFYLCAWSSDSGRAREQFFGPGTRLTVL.

In its sample, this clone was seen once. This chain uses TRBV18 with TRBJ1-5; D gene ambiguous. The CDR3 covers 14 residues. Germline V CDR1 and CDR2: KGHSH, LQKENI. With 2 bases removed from V and 5 bases from J, the gap between germline ends came to 10 bases. The CDR3 region has the DNA TGTGCCAGCTCACCAACGGTTACCGATCAGCCCCAGCATTTT. This codes for CASSPTVTDQPQHF.

This chain connects TRBV7-3 to TRBJ2-5; D is possibly TRBD2 (6 bases). The V gene's germline CDR1 is SGHTA and CDR2 FQGTGA. Deletions cut 6 bases from V and 2 bases from J, with 16 bases between. The CDR3 consists of 15 residues. The CDR3 DNA reads TGTGCCAGCAGTTGGGGGGTGGGAACACAAGAGACCCAGTACTTC. Translating it yields CASSWGVGTQETQYF.

The count of this clone is one. The chain uses TRBV18 and TRBJ2-5, with 7 positions matching TRBD1. Per germline, CDR1 KGHSH and CDR2 LQKENI. This CDR3 has 16 amino acids. Losses at the gene ends were 1 base for V and 7 bases for J; bases not matched to a gene: 12. CDR3: CASSPREGASRRTQYF. CDR3 nucleotides: TGTGCCAGCTCACCACGCGAGGGGGCGTCCCGGCGGACCCAGTACTTC.

The chain links TRBV19 to TRBJ2-3; D is unclear. V lost 4 bases to trimming and J lost 5 bases, with 16 bases between them. The CDR3 loop spans 15 amino acids. CDR1 is LNHDA, CDR2 SQIVND, per germline (reference sequence). CDR3 region: CASSTPGSLEDTQYF. The DNA for the CDR3 is TGTGCCAGTAGTACCCCGGGTTCCCTGGAAGATACGCAGTATTTT.

V is TRBV6-5 and J is TRBJ2-1; 14 bases fit TRBD2. The CDR3 extends over 15 amino acids. Per the germline V gene, CDR1 is MNHEY and CDR2 is SVGAGI. The V gene end was trimmed by 2 bases and the J gene end by 12 bases; junction bases not matched to a gene: 6. CDR3 protein: CASSYRGLAGEAQFF. DNA for the CDR3: TGTGCCAGCAGTTACCGGGGACTAGCGGGAGAAGCGCAGTTCTTC.

This chain joins TRBV6-1 and TRBJ1-5; D possibly corresponds to TRBD1 (6 bases). Germline CDR1 and CDR2: MNHNS and SASEGT. V was pared by 2 bases and J by 0 bases, with 14 bases between. The CDR3 totals 17 residues. CDR3 nucleotide sequence: TGTGCCAGCAGTGAACATGTCAGGGGCTATAGCAATCAGCCCCAGCATTTT. Translated: CASSEHVRGYSNQPQHF.

V usage is TRBV28 and J usage is TRBJ1-2, with a weak D call TRBD1 (5 bases). V lost 3 bases, J lost 5 bases, and 28 bases lay in between. Germline CDR1 reads MDHEN; CDR2 reads SYDVKM. The CDR3 consists of 19 residues. In nucleotides, the CDR3 is TGTGCCAGCAGTTTTAGTCTTTCGGGCTACCTCACTCGGGGGTATGGCTACACCTTC. As protein: CASSFSLSGYLTRGYGYTF.

The chain recombines TRBV18 with TRBJ1-2, with 7 nucleotides matching TRBD1. Germline trimming cut 4 bases from V and 0 bases from J; bases unmatched to any gene: 8. The CDR3 runs 16 residues. CDR1 is KGHSH, CDR2 LQKENI, per germline. The CDR3 loop reads CASSLPGQHTNYGYTF. The CDR3 coding sequence is TGTGCCAGCTCACTCCCGGGACAGCATACTAACTATGGCTACACCTTC.

The chain employs TRBV5-5 and TRBJ2-7; TRBD2 agrees at 7 bases. The V segment lost 0 bases and the J segment 6 bases; nucleotides outside the gene matches: 12. Germline V CDR1 and CDR2: SGHKS, YYEKEE (reference sequence). The CDR3 totals 16 residues. CDR3 sequence reads: CASSLAWEVRTSEQYF. CDR3 sequence (DNA): TGTGCCAGCAGCTTGGCCTGGGAGGTAAGGACTAGCGAGCAGTACTTC. Drawing the rest from reference TRBV5-5 and TRBJ2-7, the complete variable domain is DAGVTQSPTHLIKTRGQQVTLRCSPISGHKSVSWYQQVLGQGPQFIFQYYEKEERGRGNFPDRFSARQFPNYSSELNVNALLLGDSALYLCASSLAWEVRTSEQYFGPGTRLTVT.

The chain uses TRBV5-6 and TRBJ2-3; D gene unclear. Germline CDR1 SGHDT, CDR2 YYEEEE. Between the trimmed V and J ends, which lost 4 bases and 8 bases, there was a span of 11 bases. The CDR3 sequence is 12 residues long. The chain's CDR3 is CASSRRTGTQYF. The DNA of the CDR3 is TGTGCCAGCAGCCGGCGCACGGGTACGCAGTATTTT.

This chain links TRBV6-1 with TRBJ1-2; D might be TRBD1 (5 bases). Germline V gives CDR1 MNHNS, CDR2 SASEGT. This CDR3 has 14 amino acids. V shed 2 bases and J shed 8 bases, with 15 bases lying between them. Here the CDR3 reads CASSEKGRDGGYTF. CDR3 DNA: TGTGCCAGCAGTGAAAAGGGCAGGGATGGCGGCTACACCTTC.

The rearrangement joins TRBV7-8 to TRBJ2-5; TRBD1 matches 7 bases. The CDR3 runs to 16 residues. The junction had 6 bases not matched to a gene; V was cut back by 0 bases and J by 2 bases. Per germline, CDR1 SGHVS and CDR2 FQNEAQ. The DNA for the CDR3 is TGTGCCAGCAGCTTAGCTTCGGGACAGTTGCAAGAGACCCAGTACTTC. Residues: CASSLASGQLQETQYF.

This clone occurred a few times. The CDR3 DNA is TGTGCCAGCAGTCAGGGTCGCAATCAGCCCCAGCATTTT. Its protein product is CASSQGRNQPQHF. V usage is TRBV6-5 and J usage is TRBJ1-5; possibly TRBD1 for D (5 bases). Germline lookup yields CDR1 MNHEY and CDR2 SVGAGI. The V end was cut by 5 bases, the J end by 2 bases, with 7 bases between. The CDR3 runs to 13 residues.

The chain joins TRBV5-8 to TRBJ2-7; 14 bases map to TRBD2. The CDR3 is 14 residues long. Germline values: CDR1 SGHTS, CDR2 YDEGEE. The junction had 4 bases not matched to a gene; V was cut back by 9 bases and J by 2 bases. CDR3 in DNA: TGTGCCACTCGACTAGCGGGAGGGACCTACGAGCAGTACTTC. It codes for CATRLAGGTYEQYF.

The CDR3 here is CASKDRAPDTQYF. CDR3 DNA: TGTGCCAGCAAGGACAGGGCCCCAGATACGCAGTATTTT. The chain is built from TRBV27 and TRBJ2-3; 8 bases fit TRBD1. Germline V CDR1 and CDR2: MNHEY, SMNVEV (reference sequence). J was trimmed by 4 bases and V by 7 bases; bases with no gene match: 4. The CDR3 sequence is 13 residues long.

CDR3 sequence (DNA): TGTGCCAGCGGTAGCTTAACAGGACAGGGAGACTATGGCTACACCTTC. Translation: CASGSLTGQGDYGYTF. This chain links TRBV28 with TRBJ1-2; 8 bases fit TRBD1. This CDR3 is 16 amino acids long. Germline CDR1 and CDR2: MDHEN and SYDVKM. V shed 8 bases and J 3 bases; nucleotides not matched to a gene: 14.

The chain uses TRBV7-9 and TRBJ1-5; maybe TRBD1 (5 bases). In germline, CDR1 is SEHNR, CDR2 FQNEAQ (reference sequence). The ends were cut back, 4 bases at V and 1 base at J, with 14 bases in the middle. There are 16 residues in the CDR3. The CDR3 nucleotides read TGTGCCAGCAGCTCAAATGGGGCGGGGAGCAATCAGCCCCAGCATTTT. Amino acids: CASSSNGAGSNQPQHF.

The chain uses TRBV28 and TRBJ2-7, with 8 positions matching TRBD1. In germline, CDR1 is MDHEN, CDR2 SYDVKM. The CDR3 spans 13 residues. Losses at the gene ends were 8 bases for V and 3 bases for J; bases not matched to a gene: 6. The DNA of the CDR3 is TGTGCCAGCCGGACACAGGGGGGCTACGAGCAGTACTTC. Translating gives CASRTQGGYEQYF.

CDR3 nucleotides: TGTGCCAGCTCACCCTGGACAGGGGAAGTTGGAAACACCATATATTTT. The encoded protein is CASSPWTGEVGNTIYF. The chain couples TRBV18 to TRBJ1-3; 9 bases fit TRBD1. The length of the CDR3 is 16 residues. V gave up 3 bases and J gave up 3 bases; unmatched junction bases: 6. Germline V gene sequence: CDR1 KGHSH, CDR2 LQKENI.

V is TRBV7-6 and J is TRBJ2-7, with D perhaps TRBD1 (5 bases). Germline CDR1 and CDR2: SGHVS and FNYEAQ. The CDR3 is made up of 12 amino acids. V lost 5 bases and J 6 bases, leaving 11 bases between the germline ends. The CDR3 region has the DNA TGTGCCAGCAGCCCAACAGGATCCGAGCAGTACTTC. It specifies CASSPTGSEQYF.

The chain carries TRBV2 and TRBJ2-5; D gene ambiguous. This CDR3 region has 13 residues. Looked up from germline, CDR1 is SNHLY and CDR2 is FYNNEI. Trimming pared 2 bases from V and 7 bases from J, leaving 11 bases between. CDR3 coding DNA: TGTGCCAGCAGTGAAAGGCAGGTCTCGACCCAGTACTTC. This gives the protein CASSERQVSTQYF.

This chain uses TRBV9 with TRBJ1-2; a possible D gene is TRBD1 (5 bases). CDR3 length equals 15 residues. Trimming removed 0 bases from V and 1 base from J, with 10 bases in between. Germline CDR1 reads SGDLS; CDR2 reads YYNGEE. CDR3 in amino acids: CASSVGGEINYGYTF. CDR3 nucleotides: TGTGCCAGCAGCGTAGGGGGGGAGATTAACTATGGCTACACCTTC.

The V and J genes are TRBV27 and TRBJ2-3; TRBD1 agrees at 8 bases. V was clipped by 5 bases and J by 2 bases; unmatched bases: 6. The germline gives CDR1 MNHEY, CDR2 SMNVEV (reference sequence). The CDR3 is 15 amino acids. The CDR3 DNA sequence: TGTGCCAGCAGTCCCCGGACAGGGAACACAGATACGCAGTATTTT. This codes for CASSPRTGNTDTQYF.